This T cell receptor (beta chain) was sequenced in a study of T-cell reconstitution after alpha-beta-depleted transplantation in children. Findings and limits, study-wide: The main origin of T-cell counts and diversity one year after transplant was newly produced T cells.

The CDR3 is 12 amino acids. The V gene lost 3 bases and the J gene lost 8 bases, with 9 bases spanning the gap. In regard to this clonotype: What it binds is not known.

During its preparation, the TCRbeta library received unique molecular identifiers. TCRdb re-analysed the PCR reads in MiXCR, keeping a single row per CDR3 protein. The table has around 420,000 distinct CDR3 sequences, around 15% seen once. This specimen consisted of PBMCs, mostly from graft donor cells, obtained 360 days after TCRalphabeta/CD19-depleted stem cell transplant. The receptor was isolated from a boy younger than two who had a stem cell transplant for Wiskott-Aldrich syndrome, so the T cells may come from the graft donor. The chain employs TRBV12-3 or TRBV12-4 and TRBJ2-3; D gene uncertain. The CDR3 loop reads CASSFWSRTQYF. CDR3 bases: TGTGCCAGCAGTTTTTGGTCGCGTACGCAGTATTTT.